This T cell receptor (beta chain) derives from a study of vaccination and CD4 T cells after COVID-19. Note on this clonotype: What it binds is not known.

V was pared by 6 bases and J by 1 base, with 10 bases between. The CDR3 loop spans 14 amino acids. CDR1 SGHVS and CDR2 FQNEAQ come from the germline V gene. At the Johns Hopkins FTIC core, DNA taken from cultured CD4+ T cells was sequenced by way of the Oncomine TCR Beta short-read assay. Each CDR3 protein gets one entry after TCRdb re-called the PCR reads with MiXCR. Among 18,000 or so distinct CDR3 sequences listed, 40% to 50% were seen once. Study observations and caveats: Within convalescent individuals, 304 out of 307 vaccine-specific clones proved to be spike mono-reactive.

Indicated treatment: roughly 10-day PBMC culture with coronavirus spike peptide pools or control peptides (ViraFEST assay). The sequence came from a human donor who had recovered from COVID-19. This chain links TRBV7-8 with TRBJ1-3; weak D call: TRBD1 (5 bases). The sample here was CD4+ T cells from blood, cultured in vitro, taken before SARS-CoV-2 vaccination. The CDR3 DNA is TGTGCCAGCAGGCCCAGGGAATCTGGAAACACCATATATTTT. Encoded protein: CASRPRESGNTIYF.